The 2 T cell receptor beta chains below come from one sample, sequenced in a study of beta chain features in type 1 diabetes. Sequencing targeted expressed TCRB transcripts, as all isolated RNA had been reverse transcribed. Assay: immunoSEQ multiplex PCR; the TCRdb copy retains only in-frame clones and omits some. The sample has about 450,000 clones, 10% to 12% seen once. The sequenced sample consisted of naive CD4+ T cells from blood. The source is a woman aged 18-29 years in good health.

The J gene is TRBJ2-5, the V gene TRBV10-3; D tentatively fits TRBD1 or TRBD2 (5 bases each). Germline values: CDR1 ENHRY, CDR2 SYGVKD. The V end was cut by 4 bases, the J end by 7 bases, with 7 bases between. The CDR3 is 11 amino acids. The CDR3 loop reads CAISGGRTQYF. The CDR3 nucleotides are TGTGCCATCAGTGGGGGACGGACCCAGTACTTC.

Only a few counts were recorded for this clone. The rearrangement links TRBV19 to TRBJ2-5; 13 bases agree with TRBD2. The CDR3 has 16 amino acids. Germline assignment: CDR1 LNHDA and CDR2 SQIVND (reference sequence). V trimming: 5 bases; J trimming: 1 base; junction bases outside the gene matches: 4. Written as DNA, the CDR3 is TGTGCCAGTAGTCGGGGACTAGCGGGATTCCAAGAGACCCAGTACTTC. This sequence encodes CASSRGLAGFQETQYF.